Given below is one TCR beta chain in context. V was trimmed by 8 bases and J by 6 bases, leaving 17 bases between them. Per germline, CDR1 KGHSH and CDR2 LQKENI. The CDR3 runs 14 residues. The data stem from a study of control samples from healthy donors and cancer patients. Sequencing was performed with immunoSEQ multiplex PCR; in TCRdb, only in-frame clones are kept and a portion is missing. The sample shows 170,000 or so clones, 94% of them seen only once. This chain connects TRBV18 to TRBJ2-1, with D tentatively TRBD2 (6 bases). This TCR was sampled from a woman between 18 and 30 years old in good health. Sequenced input: blood. The CDR3 DNA follows: TGTGCCAGCCAAGACCGGGACTCGGCCAATGAGCAGTTCTTC. Protein: CASQDRDSANEQFF. The variable domain in full, with the rest retrieved from reference TRBV18 and TRBJ2-1, is NAGVMQNPRHLVRRRGQEARLRCSPMKGHSHVYWYRQLPEEGLKFMVYLQKENIIDESGMPKERFSAEFPKEGPSILRIQQVVRGDSAAYFCASQDRDSANEQFFGPGTRLTVL.